These 5 T cell receptor beta chains were sequenced from one sample in a study of shared clonotypes between healthy human individuals. The protocol was immunoSEQ multiplex PCR, while the TCRdb copy is restricted to in-frame clones and leaves out a portion. This table holds some 1 million clones, 65% to 80% found once. Sequencing used memory CD4+ T cells sorted from blood. Subset of the sample: CD45RA-negative fraction. These receptors were collected from a man between 18 and 35 years old in good health.

The chain employs TRBV30 and TRBJ2-5; no clear D gene. Judging by the DNA end, TRBJ2-7 fits better; the J call may be wrong. In germline, CDR1 is GTSNPN, CDR2 SVGIG (reference sequence). This CDR3 has 11 amino acids. CDR3 DNA sequence: TGTGCCTGGAGTGCGTCCTACGAGCAGTACTTC. This translates into CAWSASYEQYF.

J is TRBJ2-1 and V is TRBV7-2; D may be TRBD2 (6 bases). Germline CDR1 is SGHTA and CDR2 is FQGNSA. This CDR3 contains 14 residues. V gave up 3 bases and J gave up 2 bases, with 8 bases separating them. The CDR3 nucleotides read TGTGCCAGCAGCTTTCGGGGGACCTACAATGAGCAGTTCTTC. It translates to CASSFRGTYNEQFF.

This rearrangement joins TRBV7-3 to TRBJ2-6, with D possibly TRBD2 on 6 matching bases. V lost 5 bases and J lost 4, with 15 bases in between. The CDR3 covers 16 residues. CDR1 SGHTA and CDR2 FQGTGA come from the germline V gene. The CDR3 bases are TGTGCCAGCAGCCCTGTTGGGACTTCGGGGGCCAACGTCCTGACTTTC. Translated, it gives CASSPVGTSGANVLTF.

There are many counts of this clone. The gene calls are TRBV19 and TRBJ1-2; 10 nucleotides align to TRBD1. V dropped 6 bases and J dropped 1; count of bases not matched to a gene: 5. Germline assignment: CDR1 LNHDA and CDR2 SQIVND (reference sequence). This CDR3 comprises 15 residues. CDR3 sequence (DNA): TGTGCCAGTAGACCGGGACAGGGGCTTAACTATGGCTACACCTTC. This codes for CASRPGQGLNYGYTF. Full variable domain (rest looked up from reference TRBV19 and TRBJ1-2): DGGITQSPKYLFRKEGQNVTLSCEQNLNHDAMYWYRQDPGQGLRLIYYSQIVNDFQKGDIAEGYSVSREKKESFPLTVTSAQKNPTAFYLCASRPGQGLNYGYTFGSGTRLTVV.

V is TRBV5-6 and J is TRBJ2-3; TRBD1 is a possible D gene (6 bases). Germline V gene sequence: CDR1 SGHDT, CDR2 YYEEEE. The V end lost 4 bases, the J end lost 3 bases, and 18 bases lay between the germline ends. CDR3 length: 16 amino acids. Written as DNA, the CDR3 is TGTGCCAGCAGCGCCTCCCTAAGGGACATTACAGATACGCAGTATTTT. Translated: CASSASLRDITDTQYF.